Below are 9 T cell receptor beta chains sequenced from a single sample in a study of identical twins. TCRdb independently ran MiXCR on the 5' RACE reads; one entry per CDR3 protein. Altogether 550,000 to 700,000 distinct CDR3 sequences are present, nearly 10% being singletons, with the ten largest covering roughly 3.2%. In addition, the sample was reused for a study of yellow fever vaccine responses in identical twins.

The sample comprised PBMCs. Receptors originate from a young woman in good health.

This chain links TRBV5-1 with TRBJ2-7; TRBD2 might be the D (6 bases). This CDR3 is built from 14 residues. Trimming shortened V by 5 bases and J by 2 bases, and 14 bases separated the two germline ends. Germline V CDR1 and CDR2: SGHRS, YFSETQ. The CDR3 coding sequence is TGCGCCAGCAGTCTCGGGACTCTTGCCTACGAGCAGTACTTC. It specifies CASSLGTLAYEQYF.

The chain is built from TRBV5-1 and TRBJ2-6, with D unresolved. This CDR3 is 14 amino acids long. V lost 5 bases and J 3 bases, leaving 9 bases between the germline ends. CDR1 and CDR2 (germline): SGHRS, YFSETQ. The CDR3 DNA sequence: TGCGCCAGCAGATCAGTAGTTGGGGCCAACGTCCTGACTTTC. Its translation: CASRSVVGANVLTF. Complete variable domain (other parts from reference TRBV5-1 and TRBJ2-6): KAGVTQTPRYLIKTRGQQVTLSCSPISGHRSVSWYQQTPGQGLQFLFEYFSETQRNKGNFPGRFSGRQFSNSRSEMNVSTLELGDSALYLCASRSVVGANVLTFGAGSRLTVL.

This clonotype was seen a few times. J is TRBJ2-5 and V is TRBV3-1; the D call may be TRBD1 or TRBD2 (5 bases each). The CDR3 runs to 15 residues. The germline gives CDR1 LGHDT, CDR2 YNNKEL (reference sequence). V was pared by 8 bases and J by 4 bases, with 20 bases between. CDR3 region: CASRPPLGVIETQYF. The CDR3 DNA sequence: TGTGCCAGCCGCCCGCCCTTGGGGGTGATAGAGACCCAGTACTTC.

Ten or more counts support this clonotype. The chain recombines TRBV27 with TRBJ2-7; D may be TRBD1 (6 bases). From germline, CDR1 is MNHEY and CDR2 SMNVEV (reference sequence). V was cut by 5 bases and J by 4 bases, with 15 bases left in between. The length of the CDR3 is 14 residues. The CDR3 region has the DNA TGTGCCAGCAGTCTAAGATTCCAGGGGTACGAGCAGTACTTC. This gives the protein CASSLRFQGYEQYF.

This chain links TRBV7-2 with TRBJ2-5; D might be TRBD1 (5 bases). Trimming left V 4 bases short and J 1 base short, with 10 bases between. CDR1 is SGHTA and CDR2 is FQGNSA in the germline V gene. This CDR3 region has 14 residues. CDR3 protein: CASSYPTGQETQYF. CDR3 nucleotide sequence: TGTGCCAGCAGCTACCCTACAGGCCAAGAGACCCAGTACTTC.

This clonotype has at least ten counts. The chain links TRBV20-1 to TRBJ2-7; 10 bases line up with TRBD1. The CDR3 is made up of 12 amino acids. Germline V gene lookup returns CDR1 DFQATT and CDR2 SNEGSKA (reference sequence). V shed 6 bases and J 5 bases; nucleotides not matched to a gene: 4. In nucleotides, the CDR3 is TGCAGTGCGAGGACAGGGGGTAACGAGCAGTACTTC. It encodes CSARTGGNEQYF.

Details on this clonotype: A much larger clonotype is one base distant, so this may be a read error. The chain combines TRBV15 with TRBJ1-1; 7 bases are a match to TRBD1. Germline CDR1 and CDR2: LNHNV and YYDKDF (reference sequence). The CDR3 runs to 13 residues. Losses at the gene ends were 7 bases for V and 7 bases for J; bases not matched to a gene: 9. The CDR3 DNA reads TGTGCCACCATCAGGGGGGGGACCTTTGAAGCTTTCTTT. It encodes CATIRGGTFEAFF. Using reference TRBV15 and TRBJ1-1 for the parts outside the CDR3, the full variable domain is DAMVIQNPRYQVTQFGKPVTLSCSQTLNHNVMYWYQQKSSQAPKLLFHYYDKDFNNEADTPDNFQSRRPNTSFCFLDIRSPGLGDTAMYLCATIRGGTFEAFFGQGTRLTVV.

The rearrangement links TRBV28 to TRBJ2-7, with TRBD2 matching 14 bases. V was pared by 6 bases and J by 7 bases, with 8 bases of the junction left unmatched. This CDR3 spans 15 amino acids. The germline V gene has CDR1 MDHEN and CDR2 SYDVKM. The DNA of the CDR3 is TGTGCCAGCAGCCCGGGACTAGCGGGAGCTAGAGAGCAGTACTTC. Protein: CASSPGLAGAREQYF.

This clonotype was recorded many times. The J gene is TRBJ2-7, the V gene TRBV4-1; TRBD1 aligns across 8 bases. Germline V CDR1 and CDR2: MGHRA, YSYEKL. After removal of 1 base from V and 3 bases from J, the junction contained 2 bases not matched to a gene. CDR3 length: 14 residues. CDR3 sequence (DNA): TGCGCCAGCAGCCAAGGACAGGGGAACTACGAGCAGTACTTC. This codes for CASSQGQGNYEQYF.